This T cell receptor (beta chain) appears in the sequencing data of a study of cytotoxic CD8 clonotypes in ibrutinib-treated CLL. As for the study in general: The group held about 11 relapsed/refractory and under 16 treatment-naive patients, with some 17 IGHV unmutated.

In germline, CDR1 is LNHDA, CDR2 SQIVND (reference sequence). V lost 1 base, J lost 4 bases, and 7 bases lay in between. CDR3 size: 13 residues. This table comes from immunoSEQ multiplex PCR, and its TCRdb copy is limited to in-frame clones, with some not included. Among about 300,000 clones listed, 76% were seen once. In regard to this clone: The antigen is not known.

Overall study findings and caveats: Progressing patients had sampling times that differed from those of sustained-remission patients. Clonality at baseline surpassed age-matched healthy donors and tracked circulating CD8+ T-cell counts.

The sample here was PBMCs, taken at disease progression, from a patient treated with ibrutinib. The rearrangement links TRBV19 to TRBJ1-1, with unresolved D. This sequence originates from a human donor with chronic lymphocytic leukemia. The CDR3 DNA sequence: TGTGCCAGTAGTATAGGAATGGTCACTGAAGCTTTCTTT. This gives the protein CASSIGMVTEAFF.